The clone carrying this TCR beta chain has a single count. Its antigen is as yet unknown. The V and J ends lost 7 bases and 2 bases respectively, with 9 bases between them. The V gene's germline CDR1 is MNHNY and CDR2 SVGAGI (reference sequence). The CDR3 is 12 amino acids. The data were obtained in a study of siplizumab effects on memory and regulatory T cells. Overall study findings and caveats: Only a minor fraction of alloreactive clones mapped to unstimulated subsets.

TCRdb's table, derived via immunoSEQ multiplex PCR, lists solely in-frame clones and lacks some. This sample has tens of thousands of clones, with around 94% found just once. V usage is TRBV6-6 and J usage is TRBJ2-7; D call uncertain. Specimen: non-Treg CD4+ T cells sorted from blood. This receptor was taken from a human donor in good health. The CDR3 loop reads CASTNRAYEQYF. The CDR3 nucleotides are TGTGCCAGCACCAACCGGGCCTACGAGCAGTACTTC.